Below are 3 T cell receptor beta chains sequenced from a single sample in a study of T cells after yellow fever vaccination. One entry per CDR3 protein results from TCRdb running MiXCR on the 5' RACE reads. The sample consists of some 120,000 distinct CDR3 sequences, roughly 8.2% of them appearing once. Sequences were derived from CD8+ T cells sorted from PBMCs, sampled on the day of the yellow fever booster vaccination. The receptors were gathered from a man between 18 and 29 years old who received the YFV17D yellow fever vaccine.

This clonotype showed up just a few times. This chain joins TRBV18 and TRBJ2-5, with TRBD2 matching over 7 bases. This CDR3 is 15 amino acids long. Trimming took 6 bases from V and 4 from J; bases not matched to a gene: 11. The V gene's germline CDR1 is KGHSH and CDR2 LQKENI. The CDR3 spells CASSQSGESLETQYF. CDR3 DNA: TGTGCCAGCTCCCAGAGCGGGGAGAGTTTAGAGACCCAGTACTTC.

There are a few counts of this clonotype. The V call is TRBV7-2, the J call TRBJ2-5; TRBD1 aligns across 7 bases. Germline CDR1 is SGHTA and CDR2 is FQGNSA. The CDR3 sequence is 17 residues long. The junction had 16 bases not matched to a gene; V was cut back by 4 bases and J by 5 bases. The CDR3 DNA follows: TGTGCCAGCAGCTCAATTACCTGGGACAGTTATTCGGAGACCCAGTACTTC. Translation gives CASSSITWDSYSETQYF.

This chain joins TRBV28 and TRBJ1-2; tentative D call: TRBD1 (5 bases). The CDR3 extends over 18 amino acids. In germline, CDR1 is MDHEN, CDR2 SYDVKM. V lost 9 bases and J lost 2, with 28 bases in between. CDR3 DNA sequence: TGTGCCAGTGGTCTCGTGCTGAAGGCCCGACAGAGGAACTATGGCTACACCTTC. The encoded protein is CASGLVLKARQRNYGYTF.